This TCR beta chain came from a study of control samples from healthy donors and cancer patients. TCRdb's table, derived via immunoSEQ multiplex PCR, lists solely in-frame clones and lacks some. The sample holds some 120,000 clones, around 87% seen once. The germline V gene has CDR1 MDHEN and CDR2 SYDVKM. Trimming removed 2 bases at V and 1 base at J, with 11 bases between. CDR3 length: 15 amino acids. The chain links TRBV28 to TRBJ1-1; D is ambiguous. The sequencing input was blood. The source is a man aged 60 to 75 in good health. The CDR3 reads CASSLEGGPNTEAFF. DNA of the CDR3: TGTGCCAGCAGTTTAGAAGGCGGGCCGAACACTGAAGCTTTCTTT.